This is a list of T cell receptor beta chains from one sample in a study of blood T cells in healthy people across ages. MiXCR, applied by TCRdb to the 5' RACE reads, yields one record per CDR3 protein. Found here are about 570,000 distinct CDR3 sequences, about a quarter of them singletons; the top ten hold about 3.3%. The data also belong to a second study, concerning T cells of mothers and their children.

The sequenced sample was blood. The origin of the receptors is a boy under 10 years old in good health. The conserved cysteine and the conserved F or W are not part of the CDR3 here. The order of the fields is V gene, J gene, CDR3 protein.

>TRBV7-2|TRBJ2-3
ASSPLAGSGTDTQY
>TRBV12-3/TRBV12-4|TRBJ1-5
ASSTFGNQPQH
>TRBV29-1|TRBJ2-1
SVVGWNEQF
>TRBV18|TRBJ1-4
ASSPDQRQGPFPSEKLF
>TRBV29-1|TRBJ1-2
SVEEMPGEDYT
>TRBV6-2/TRBV6-3|TRBJ2-2
ASSYSRDTPGQGYTGELF
>TRBV27|TRBJ1-2
ASSAQGHGYT
>TRBV7-6|TRBJ2-3
ASSPEGESTDTQY
>TRBV10-3|TRBJ2-3
AMGGPSTDTQY
>TRBV5-1|TRBJ2-1
ASSSLRGPGF
>TRBV11-2|TRBJ1-1
ASSLGGTGSTEAF
>TRBV7-2|TRBJ2-7
ASSLARPANRFYEQY
>TRBV6-5|TRBJ2-1
ASSYNGGLNDEQF
>TRBV5-4|TRBJ2-5
ASSQRRAGDQETQY
>TRBV11-2|TRBJ2-3
ASSTWGTSGTSTDTQY
>TRBV6-5|TRBJ2-7
ASSLRALYTYEQY
>TRBV6-2/TRBV6-3|TRBJ2-1
ASSRTSPVDEQF
>TRBV4-2|TRBJ2-5
ASSLHGGLQETQY
>TRBV5-1|TRBJ2-5
ASSLDRYQETQY
>TRBV12-3/TRBV12-4|TRBJ2-1
ASSFGQGRREPPYNEQF
>TRBV10-3|TRBJ1-2
AISEATYGYT
>TRBV15|TRBJ2-1
ATSGSGRAPAEQF
>TRBV2|TRBJ2-5
ASSESVTQY